These 20 T cell receptor beta chains share one sample of origin, sequenced in a study of shared clonotypes between healthy human individuals. Assay: immunoSEQ multiplex PCR; the TCRdb copy retains only in-frame clones and omits some. This table has over 950,000 clones, 60% to 85% appearing once. The sample consisted of memory CD4+ T cells from PBMCs. Subset indicated: CD45RA-negative fraction. These TCRs come from a man younger than 30 in good health. Some clones in this sample may be carry-over from other donors' samples.

The chain links TRBV4-2 to TRBJ2-7, with a possible D match to TRBD2 (6 bases). CDR3 length: 20 residues. Germline values: CDR1 LGHNA, CDR2 YNFKEQ. V was cut by 0 bases and J by 5 bases, with 29 bases left in between. The CDR3 reads CASSQDAKVAEISARNEQYF. CDR3 bases: TGTGCCAGCAGCCAAGATGCAAAGGTAGCGGAGATTTCCGCCCGCAACGAGCAGTACTTC.

V and J are TRBV29-1 and TRBJ2-5, with a weak D call TRBD2 (6 bases). The length of the CDR3 is 14 residues. Trimming removed 6 bases at V and 5 bases at J, with 19 bases between. Germline loops: CDR1 SQVTM, CDR2 ANQGSEA. This CDR3 is CSVVTIGGDETQYF. DNA of the CDR3: TGCAGCGTCGTGACGATTGGAGGGGATGAGACCCAGTACTTC. Full variable domain (rest looked up from reference TRBV29-1 and TRBJ2-5): SAVISQKPSRDICQRGTSLTIQCQVDSQVTMMFWYRQQPGQSLTLIATANQGSEATYESGFVIDKFPISRPNLTFSTLTVSNMSPEDSSIYLCSVVTIGGDETQYFGPGTRLLVL.

The V gene is TRBV2, the J gene TRBJ2-2; D gene ambiguous. The CDR3 consists of 12 residues. V shed 7 bases and J shed 6 bases, with 9 bases lying between them. Germline loops: CDR1 SNHLY, CDR2 FYNNEI. For the CDR3, the DNA is TGTGCCAGCACCCTTACGGCCGGGGAGCTGTTTTTT. This translates into CASTLTAGELFF.

This clone has more than one count but fewer than ten. The J gene is TRBJ1-3, the V gene TRBV18; 7 bases line up with TRBD1. The germline CDR1 and CDR2 sequences are KGHSH and LQKENI. Trimming at V came to 8 bases and at J to 2 bases, leaving 6 bases not matched to a gene. The CDR3 spans 14 residues. DNA for the CDR3: TGTGCCAGCCGGGACAGTGCTACTGGAAACACCATATATTTT. Translated: CASRDSATGNTIYF.

The chain employs TRBV7-3 and TRBJ2-3; D remains ambiguous. Trimming pared 5 bases from V and 5 bases from J, leaving 11 bases between. Germline V gene sequence: CDR1 SGHTA, CDR2 FQGTGA. The length of the CDR3 is 13 residues. The CDR3 here is CASSPSIGDTQYF. CDR3 DNA sequence: TGTGCCAGCAGCCCAAGCATAGGAGATACGCAGTATTTT.

This clone was seen a handful of times. The J gene is TRBJ2-5, the V gene TRBV7-2; either TRBD1 or TRBD2 may fit D (5 bases each). The CDR3 runs to 15 residues. From germline, CDR1 is SGHTA and CDR2 FQGNSA. V shed 4 bases and J shed 1 base, with 13 bases lying between them. The CDR3 region is CASSSNQGVQETQYF. CDR3 nucleotide sequence: TGTGCCAGCAGCTCCAACCAGGGAGTCCAAGAGACCCAGTACTTC.

CDR3 sequence: CSVILNQGQPQHF. For the CDR3, the DNA is TGCAGCGTGATACTCAACCAGGGCCAGCCCCAGCATTTT. The V call is TRBV29-1, the J call TRBJ1-5; D is possibly TRBD1 (5 bases). This CDR3 comprises 13 residues. Trimming removed 6 bases from V and 7 bases from J, with 16 bases in between. Per the germline V gene, CDR1 is SQVTM and CDR2 is ANQGSEA.

CDR3 protein: CASSRGLGRSYEQYF. CDR3 DNA: TGTGCCAGCAGCCGAGGACTAGGGCGGTCCTACGAGCAGTACTTC. The chain carries TRBV5-6 and TRBJ2-7; 7 bases are shared with TRBD2. This CDR3 spans 15 amino acids. Germline loops: CDR1 SGHDT, CDR2 YYEEEE. V was pared by 4 bases and J by 1 base, with 8 bases of the junction left unmatched.

The J gene is TRBJ2-2, the V gene TRBV11-2; 8 bases map to TRBD1. Losses at the gene ends were 4 bases for V and 6 bases for J; bases not matched to a gene: 7. Germline lookup yields CDR1 SGHAT and CDR2 FQNNGV. CDR3 length: 15 amino acids. The CDR3 nucleotides are TGTGCCAGCAGCTATCCAGGGGGCAGGGCCGGGGAGCTGTTTTTT. Amino acids: CASSYPGGRAGELFF. The whole variable domain, filled in from reference TRBV11-2 and TRBJ2-2, reads EAGVAQSPRYKIIEKRQSVAFWCNPISGHATLYWYQQILGQGPKLLIQFQNNGVVDDSQLPKDRFSAERLKGVDSTLKIQPAKLEDSAVYLCASSYPGGRAGELFFGEGSRLTVL.

The chain is built from TRBV6-5 and TRBJ2-5, with TRBD2 identical over 8 bases. The J call may not be correct, given that the DNA end is closer to TRBJ2-7. The CDR3 has 16 residues. CDR1 MNHEY and CDR2 SVGAGI come from the germline V gene. The DNA of the CDR3 is TGTGCCAGCAGTTCGATCGCTGGCAGCGGGAGTTACGAGCAGTACTTC. Translating it yields CASSSIAGSGSYEQYF.

CDR3 sequence reads: CAWSSGRNQPQHF. Here the CDR3 DNA reads TGTGCCTGGAGTTCGGGTAGGAATCAGCCCCAGCATTTT. The rearrangement joins TRBV30 to TRBJ1-5; the D is unclear. CDR3 length: 13 residues. The V gene's germline CDR1 is GTSNPN and CDR2 SVGIG (reference sequence). V gave up 2 bases and J gave up 4 bases, with 9 bases separating them.

Turning to this clone: This sample includes further DNA sequences coding for the same CDR3. V and J are TRBV2 and TRBJ2-2; D ambiguous. V lost 6 bases and J 2 bases, leaving 4 bases between the germline ends. This CDR3 comprises 12 residues. Per germline, CDR1 SNHLY and CDR2 FYNNEI. In DNA form, the CDR3 reads TGTGCCAGCAGCAGAAACACCGGGGAGCTGTTTTTT. Its translation is CASSRNTGELFF.

V is TRBV5-4 and J is TRBJ1-1; tentatively, D is TRBD1 (5 bases). In germline, CDR1 is SGHNT, CDR2 YYREEE (reference sequence). V was trimmed by 0 bases and J by 5 bases, leaving 11 bases between them. This CDR3 is built from 14 residues. CDR3 coding DNA: TGTGCCAGCAGCTTGGCCGGGAAGGGGACTGAAGCTTTCTTT. Translating gives CASSLAGKGTEAFF.

This chain links TRBV5-5 with TRBJ1-1; D unclear. Germline V gene lookup returns CDR1 SGHKS and CDR2 YYEKEE (reference sequence). V was cut by 0 bases and J by 1 base, with 16 bases left in between. The CDR3 is made up of 17 amino acids. The CDR3: CASSLGLVGFGNTEAFF. CDR3 in DNA: TGTGCCAGCAGCTTGGGATTGGTAGGGTTCGGGAACACTGAAGCTTTCTTT.

The chain links TRBV6-5 to TRBJ2-2, with TRBD1 identical over 8 bases. V dropped 2 bases and J dropped 5; count of bases not matched to a gene: 7. CDR3 length equals 16 residues. Germline lookup yields CDR1 MNHEY and CDR2 SVGAGI. CDR3 protein: CASSYAGQGWTGELFF. In nucleotides, the CDR3 is TGTGCCAGCAGTTACGCCGGACAGGGATGGACCGGGGAGCTGTTTTTT.

This rearrangement joins TRBV7-2 to TRBJ2-7, with D maybe TRBD2 (5 bases). V shed 5 bases and J shed 9 bases, with 17 bases lying between them. The CDR3 has 13 amino acids. The germline V gene encodes CDR1 SGHTA and CDR2 FQGNSA. The CDR3 region is CASSLRVDLGQYF. CDR3 in DNA: TGTGCCAGCAGCCTGAGAGTGGACTTAGGGCAGTACTTC. The full variable domain, its missing parts supplied by reference TRBV7-2 and TRBJ2-7, is GAGVSQSPSNKVTEKGKDVELRCDPISGHTALYWYRQSLGQGLEFLIYFQGNSAPDKSGLPSDRFSAERTGGSVSTLTIQRTQQEDSAVYLCASSLRVDLGQYFGPGTRLTVT.

The V gene is TRBV21-1, the J gene TRBJ2-1; the table gives TRBD2 as D, unverified against the DNA. TRBV21-1 is designated a pseudogene. This CDR3 contains 17 residues. CDR3 DNA sequence: TGTGCCAGCAGCAAGAAAGAAACGGGAGGCCCTGGCAATGAGCAGTTCTTC. Protein product: CASSKKETGGPGNEQFF.

This chain links TRBV7-2 with TRBJ2-7; 9 nucleotides align to TRBD2. Trimming took 5 bases from V and 6 from J; bases not matched to a gene: 14. This CDR3 is 16 amino acids long. Germline values: CDR1 SGHTA, CDR2 FQGNSA. CDR3 in DNA: TGTGCCAGCAGCCCCACCGGGACTAGCTTTCGGTCCGAGCAGTACTTC. This sequence encodes CASSPTGTSFRSEQYF.

The gene calls are TRBV27 and TRBJ2-1, with 9 bases identical to TRBD2. CDR1 and CDR2 (germline): MNHEY, SMNVEV (reference sequence). With V trimmed by 8 bases and J by 7 bases, 12 bases remained unmatched. The CDR3 spans 15 residues. The CDR3 sequence is CASDDAWREGNEQFF. CDR3 sequence (DNA): TGTGCCAGCGACGATGCTTGGCGGGAGGGGAATGAGCAGTTCTTC.

The chain combines TRBV21-1 with TRBJ1-1. TRBV21-1 is shown as a pseudogene. The CDR3 extends over 15 amino acids. CDR3 loop: CASSKVYRFGVEAFF. Here the CDR3 DNA reads TGTGCCAGCAGCAAAGTCTATCGGTTTGGGGTTGAAGCTTTCTTT.